The rows below give T cell receptor beta chains drawn from one sample of a study of blood T cell repertoires in COVID-19. The table came from immunoSEQ multiplex PCR; TCRdb's copy has only in-frame clones and leaves some out. The sample has over 300,000 clones; 89% are singletons. Sequencing was done on a sample of peripheral blood. The source of these receptors is a man younger than 30 who had recovered from COVID-19. Both conserved end residues are part of each CDR3. Fields, in order: V gene, clone size, CDR3 length, D gene, J gene, CDR3 protein, CDR3 DNA. A D gene is named only where the DNA matches it firmly. Clone size appears in some rows only: once, few, many, or a class for an expanded clone.

>TRBV7-8|NA|14|TRBD2|TRBJ2-5
CASSAGLVLETQYF
TGTGCCAGCAGCGCGGGACTAGTGTTGGAGACCCAGTACTTC
>TRBV5-8|NA|15|NA|TRBJ1-6
CASSSGVSYNSPLHF
TGTGCCAGCAGCTCAGGTGTCTCCTATAATTCACCCCTCCACTTT
>TRBV2|many|13|NA|TRBJ2-7
CASSEAGEYEQYF
TGTGCCAGCAGTGAAGCAGGGGAATACGAGCAGTACTTC
>TRBV5-1|once|16|TRBD1|TRBJ2-7
CASSPLTGGGIYEQYF
TGCGCCAGCAGCCCACTTACAGGGGGCGGGATCTACGAGCAGTACTTC
>TRBV5-1|NA|16|TRBD2|TRBJ2-5
CASWRKDGGSQETQYF
TGCGCCAGCTGGAGGAAGGACGGCGGGAGCCAAGAGACCCAGTACTTC
>TRBV12-3/TRBV12-4|NA|11|TRBD1|TRBJ1-2
CATGQGDGYTF
TGTGCCACTGGACAGGGCGATGGCTACACCTTC
>TRBV11-1|NA|14|TRBD2|TRBJ2-7
CASSFLSGSSEQYF
TGTGCCAGCAGCTTTCTAAGCGGGAGCAGCGAGCAGTACTTC
>TRBV13|NA|16|TRBD2|TRBJ2-1
CASSQISGSTYNEQFF
TGTGCCAGCAGCCAAATTAGCGGGAGTACTTACAATGAGCAGTTCTTC
>TRBV6-1|NA|15|TRBD2|TRBJ2-7
CASSEAGGVSYEQYF
TGTGCCAGCAGTGAAGCGGGGGGGGTTTCCTACGAGCAGTACTTC
>TRBV27|NA|14|TRBD1|TRBJ1-2
CASSWDRGGYGYTF
TGTGCCAGCAGTTGGGACAGGGGAGGCTATGGCTACACCTTC
>TRBV30|NA|14|NA|TRBJ2-7
CAWTPWTESYEQYF
TGTGCCTGGACTCCTTGGACAGAGTCCTACGAGCAGTACTTC
>TRBV12-3/TRBV12-4|NA|13|TRBD1|TRBJ2-7
CASREGQGDEQYF
TGTGCCAGCAGGGAGGGACAGGGAGACGAGCAGTACTTC
>TRBV7-3|NA|16|TRBD1|TRBJ2-1
CASSAGGTGSYNEQFF
TGTGCCAGCAGCGCAGGGGGGACAGGGTCCTACAATGAGCAGTTCTTC
>TRBV13|NA|17|NA|TRBJ2-6
CASSLVGTGFGANVLTF
TGTGCCAGCAGCTTAGTGGGCACAGGGTTTGGGGCCAACGTCCTGACTTTC
>TRBV7-2|NA|16|NA|TRBJ2-4
CASSQDRAPAKNIQYF
TGTGCCAGCAGCCAAGACAGAGCCCCAGCCAAAAACATTCAGTACTTC
>TRBV7-2|NA|14|NA|TRBJ2-5
CASSLEIGRETQYF
TGTGCCAGCAGCTTAGAAATCGGGAGAGAGACCCAGTACTTC
>TRBV29-1|NA|14|TRBD2|TRBJ2-7
CSVDGAGVPYGQYF
TGCAGCGTTGATGGAGCGGGGGTTCCCTACGGGCAGTACTTC
>TRBV5-4|NA|16|TRBD1|TRBJ2-5
CASSLDGTGGRETQYF
TGTGCCAGCAGCTTGGACGGGACAGGGGGCAGGGAGACCCAGTACTTC
>TRBV12-3/TRBV12-4|NA|11|NA|TRBJ2-5
CASRRGETQYF
TGTGCCAGCAGGCGAGGAGAGACCCAGTACTTC
>TRBV4-2|NA|19|TRBD2|TRBJ2-1
CASSQAGTSGFSSYNEQFF
TGTGCCAGCAGCCAAGCCGGGACTAGCGGGTTTAGCTCCTACAATGAGCAGTTCTTC
>TRBV4-3|NA|14|NA|TRBJ1-2
CASSQDPGDYGYTF
TGCGCCAGCAGCCAAGACCCAGGGGACTATGGCTACACCTTC
>TRBV6-1|NA|17|TRBD1|TRBJ1-1
CASSESRAGGWNTEAFF
TGTGCCAGCAGTGAATCTAGGGCAGGGGGCTGGAACACTGAAGCTTTCTTT
>TRBV6-8|once|10|NA|TRBJ1-1
CASSEIKAFF
TGTGCCAGCAGTGAGATAAAAGCTTTCTTT
>TRBV19|NA|15|TRBD1|TRBJ1-5
CASSIGTGSNQPQHF
TGTGCCAGTAGTATAGGGACAGGGAGCAATCAGCCCCAGCATTTT
>TRBV5-1|NA|16|TRBD2|TRBJ2-1
CASSLNGRSSYNEQFF
TGCGCCAGCAGCTTAAACGGGAGGAGCTCCTACAATGAGCAGTTCTTC
>TRBV29-1|NA|10|NA|TRBJ1-1
CSALNTEAFF
TGCAGCGCCCTAAACACTGAAGCTTTCTTT
>TRBV4-3|NA|18|NA|TRBJ1-4
CASSLTPGGRGSNEKLFF
TGCGCCAGCAGCCTCACCCCCGGGGGGCGAGGTTCTAATGAAAAACTGTTTTTT